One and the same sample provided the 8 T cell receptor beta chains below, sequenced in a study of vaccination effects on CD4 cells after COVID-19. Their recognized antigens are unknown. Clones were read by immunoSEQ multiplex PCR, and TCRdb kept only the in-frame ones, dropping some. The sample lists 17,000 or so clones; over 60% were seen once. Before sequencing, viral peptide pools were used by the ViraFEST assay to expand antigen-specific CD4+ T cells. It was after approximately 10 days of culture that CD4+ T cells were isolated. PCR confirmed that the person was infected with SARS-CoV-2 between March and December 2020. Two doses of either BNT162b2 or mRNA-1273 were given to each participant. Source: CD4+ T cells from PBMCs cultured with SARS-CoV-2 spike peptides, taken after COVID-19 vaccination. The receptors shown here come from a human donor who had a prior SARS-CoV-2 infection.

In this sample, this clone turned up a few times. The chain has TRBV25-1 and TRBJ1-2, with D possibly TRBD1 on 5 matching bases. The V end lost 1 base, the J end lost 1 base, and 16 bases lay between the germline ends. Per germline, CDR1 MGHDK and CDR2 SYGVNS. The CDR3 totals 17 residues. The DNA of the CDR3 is TGTGCCAGCAGTGAATTTGATCTGATGACAGTTAACTATGGCTACACCTTC. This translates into CASSEFDLMTVNYGYTF.

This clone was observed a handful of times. The CDR3, as DNA: TGTGCCAGCTCACCGGAGGGGGCCTATGGCTACACCTTC. Translating gives CASSPEGAYGYTF. The chain couples TRBV18 to TRBJ1-2, with 7 bases aligning to TRBD1. The trim removed 3 bases at V and 4 bases at J, leaving 2 bases unmatched. The CDR3 runs to 13 residues. Looked up from germline, CDR1 is KGHSH and CDR2 is LQKENI. The full variable domain, with the rest looked up from reference TRBV18 and TRBJ1-2, is NAGVMQNPRHLVRRRGQEARLRCSPMKGHSHVYWYRQLPEEGLKFMVYLQKENIIDESGMPKERFSAEFPKEGPSILRIQQVVRGDSAAYFCASSPEGAYGYTFGSGTRLTVV.

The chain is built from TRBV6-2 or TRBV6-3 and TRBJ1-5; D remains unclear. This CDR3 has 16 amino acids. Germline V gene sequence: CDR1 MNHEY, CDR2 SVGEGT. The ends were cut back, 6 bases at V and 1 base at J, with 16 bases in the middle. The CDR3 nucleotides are TGTGCCAGCAGCCGCGACCTAGGGATCAGCAATCAGCCCCAGCATTTT. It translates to CASSRDLGISNQPQHF.

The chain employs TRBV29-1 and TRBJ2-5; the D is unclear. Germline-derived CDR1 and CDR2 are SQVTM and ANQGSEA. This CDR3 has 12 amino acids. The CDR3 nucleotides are TGCAGTGGATCGGTCGTACAAGAGACCCAGTACTTC. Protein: CSGSVVQETQYF.

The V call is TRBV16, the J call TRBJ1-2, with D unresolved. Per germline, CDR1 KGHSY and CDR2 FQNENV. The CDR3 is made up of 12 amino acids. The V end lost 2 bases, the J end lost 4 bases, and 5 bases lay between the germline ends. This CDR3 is CASSQITYGYTF. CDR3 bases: TGTGCCAGCAGCCAAATCACCTATGGCTACACCTTC.

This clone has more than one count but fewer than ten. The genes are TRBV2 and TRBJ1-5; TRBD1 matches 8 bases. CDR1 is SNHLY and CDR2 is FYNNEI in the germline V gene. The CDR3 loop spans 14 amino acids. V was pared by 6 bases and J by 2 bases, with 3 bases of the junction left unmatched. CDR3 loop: CASRDRGGNQPQHF. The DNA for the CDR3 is TGTGCCAGCAGAGACAGGGGAGGCAATCAGCCCCAGCATTTT.

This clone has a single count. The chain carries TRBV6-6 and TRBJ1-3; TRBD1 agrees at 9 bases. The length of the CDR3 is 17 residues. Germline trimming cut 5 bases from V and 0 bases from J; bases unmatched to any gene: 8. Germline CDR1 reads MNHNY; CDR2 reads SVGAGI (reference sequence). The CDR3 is CASSRVDRGVSGNTIYF. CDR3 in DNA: TGTGCCAGCAGTCGGGTGGACAGGGGCGTCTCTGGAAACACCATATATTTT.

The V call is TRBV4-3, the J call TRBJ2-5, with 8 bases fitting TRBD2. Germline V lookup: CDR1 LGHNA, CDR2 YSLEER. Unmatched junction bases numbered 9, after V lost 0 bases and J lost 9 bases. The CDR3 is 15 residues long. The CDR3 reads CASSQDESGGVPQYF. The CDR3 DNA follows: TGCGCCAGCAGCCAAGATGAGTCGGGAGGGGTTCCCCAGTACTTC.